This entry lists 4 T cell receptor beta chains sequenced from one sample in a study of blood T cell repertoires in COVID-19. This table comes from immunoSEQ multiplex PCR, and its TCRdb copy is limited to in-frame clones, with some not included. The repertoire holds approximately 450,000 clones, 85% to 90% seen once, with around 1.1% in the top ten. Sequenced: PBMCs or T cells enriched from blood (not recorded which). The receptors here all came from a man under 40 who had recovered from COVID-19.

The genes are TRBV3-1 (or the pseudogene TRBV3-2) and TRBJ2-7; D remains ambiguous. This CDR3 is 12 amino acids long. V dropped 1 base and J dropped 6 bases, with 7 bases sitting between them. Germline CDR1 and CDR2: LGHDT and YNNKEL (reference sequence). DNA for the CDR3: TGTGCCAGCAGCCAAGGTCTCTTCGAGCAGTACTTC. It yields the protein CASSQGLFEQYF.

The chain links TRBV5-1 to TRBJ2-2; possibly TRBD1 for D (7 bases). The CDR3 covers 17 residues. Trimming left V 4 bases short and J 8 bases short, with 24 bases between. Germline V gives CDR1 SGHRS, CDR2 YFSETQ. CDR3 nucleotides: TGCGCCAGCAGCCGGGCGCGGGACAGCACCTCGGGAGGGGAGCTGTTTTTT. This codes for CASSRARDSTSGGELFF. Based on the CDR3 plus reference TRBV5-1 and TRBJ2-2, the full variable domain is KAGVTQTPRYLIKTRGQQVTLSCSPISGHRSVSWYQQTPGQGLQFLFEYFSETQRNKGNFPGRFSGRQFSNSRSEMNVSTLELGDSALYLCASSRARDSTSGGELFFGEGSRLTVL.

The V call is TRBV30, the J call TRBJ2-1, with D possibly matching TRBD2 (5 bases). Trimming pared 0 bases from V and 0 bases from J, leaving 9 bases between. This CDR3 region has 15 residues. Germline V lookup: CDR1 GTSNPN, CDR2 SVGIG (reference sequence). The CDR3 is CAWSVAVSSYNEQFF. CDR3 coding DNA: TGTGCCTGGAGTGTAGCGGTAAGCTCCTACAATGAGCAGTTCTTC.

CDR3 sequence reads: CASSLSFGRAPYEQYF. The CDR3 coding sequence is TGTGCCAGCAGTTTATCTTTCGGGAGGGCCCCCTACGAGCAGTACTTC. The chain uses TRBV27 and TRBJ2-7; TRBD2 matches at 8 bases. Germline V gene sequence: CDR1 MNHEY, CDR2 SMNVEV (reference sequence). The ends lost 0 bases at V and 2 bases at J; junction bases unmatched: 6. CDR3 size: 16 residues.